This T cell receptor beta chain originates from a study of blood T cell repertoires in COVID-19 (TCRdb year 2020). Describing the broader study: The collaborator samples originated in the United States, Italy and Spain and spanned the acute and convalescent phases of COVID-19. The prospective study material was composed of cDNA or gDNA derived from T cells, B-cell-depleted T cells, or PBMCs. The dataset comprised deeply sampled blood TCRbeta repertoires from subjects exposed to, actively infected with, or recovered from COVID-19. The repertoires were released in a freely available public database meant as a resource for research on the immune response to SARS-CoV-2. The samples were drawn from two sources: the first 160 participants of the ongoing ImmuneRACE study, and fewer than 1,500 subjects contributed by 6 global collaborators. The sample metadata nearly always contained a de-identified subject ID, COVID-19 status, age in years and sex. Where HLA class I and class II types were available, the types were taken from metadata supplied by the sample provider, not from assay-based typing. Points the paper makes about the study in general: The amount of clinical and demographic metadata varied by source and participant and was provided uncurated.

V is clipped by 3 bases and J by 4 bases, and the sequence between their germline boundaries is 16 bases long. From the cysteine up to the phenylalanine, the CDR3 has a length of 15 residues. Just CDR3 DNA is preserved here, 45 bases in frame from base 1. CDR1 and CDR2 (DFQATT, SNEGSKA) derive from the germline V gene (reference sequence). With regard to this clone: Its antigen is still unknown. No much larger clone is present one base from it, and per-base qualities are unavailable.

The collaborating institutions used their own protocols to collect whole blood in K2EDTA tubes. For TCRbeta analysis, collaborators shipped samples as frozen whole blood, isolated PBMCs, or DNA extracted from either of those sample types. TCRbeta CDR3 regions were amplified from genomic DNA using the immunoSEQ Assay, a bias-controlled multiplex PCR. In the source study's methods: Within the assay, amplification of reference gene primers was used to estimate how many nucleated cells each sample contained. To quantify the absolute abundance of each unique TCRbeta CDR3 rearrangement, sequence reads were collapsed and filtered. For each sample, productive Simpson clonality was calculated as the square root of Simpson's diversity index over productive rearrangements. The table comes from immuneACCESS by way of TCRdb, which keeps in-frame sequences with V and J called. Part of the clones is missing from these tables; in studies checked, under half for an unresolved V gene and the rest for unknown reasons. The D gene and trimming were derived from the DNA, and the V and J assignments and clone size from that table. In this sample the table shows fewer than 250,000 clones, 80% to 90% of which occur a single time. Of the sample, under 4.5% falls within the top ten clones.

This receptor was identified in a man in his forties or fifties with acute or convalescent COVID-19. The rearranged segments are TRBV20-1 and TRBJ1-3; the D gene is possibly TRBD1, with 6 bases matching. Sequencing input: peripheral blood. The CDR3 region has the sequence CSASRGGMDGNTIYF. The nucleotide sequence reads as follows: TGCAGTGCTAGTCGGGGGGGCATGGACGGAAACACCATATATTTT.